The clone carrying this T cell receptor beta chain was counted many times. Antigen unknown. MiXCR, run by TCRdb on the reads, gives a single entry per CDR3 protein. The data contain about 200,000 distinct CDR3 sequences, less than 9.5% of them seen just once; the ten biggest clones take up about 4.6%. The source of the sample is a study of T cell repertoires in cytomegalovirus infection. Study background: Indications came from public TCR beta signatures; they pointed to CMV infection and to a matching HLA type. Findings and limits, study-wide: Clonotypes of TCR beta that were HLA-C-restricted and CMV-specific dominated the ex vivo response. Cumulated frequencies of public TCR beta families served to identify carriers of CMV plus the relevant HLA.

Trimming left V 5 bases short and J 4 bases short, with 19 bases between. This CDR3 is built from 16 residues. Germline-derived CDR1 and CDR2 are SGHTA and FQGNSA. Sequencing was done on a sample of PBMCs. The origin of this receptor is a human donor in good health (CMV status not recorded). Some clones in this sample may be carry-over from other donors' samples. The genes are TRBV7-2 and TRBJ2-3; D ambiguous. Written as DNA, the CDR3 is TGTGCCAGCAGCCTAGATATGAGCCGATCGTCAGATACGCAGTATTTT. As protein: CASSLDMSRSSDTQYF. The full variable domain, with the rest looked up from reference TRBV7-2 and TRBJ2-3, is GAGVSQSPSNKVTEKGKDVELRCDPISGHTALYWYRQSLGQGLEFLIYFQGNSAPDKSGLPSDRFSAERTGGSVSTLTIQRTQQEDSAVYLCASSLDMSRSSDTQYFGPGTRLTVL.